The 20 T cell receptor beta chains listed next were all sequenced from one sample in a study of shared clonotypes between healthy human individuals (dated by TCRdb to the early 2020s). The receptor library was made with the immunoSEQ multiplex PCR assay. This immuneACCESS table, as held by TCRdb, lists in-frame sequences with V and J called but not all clones. Of the missing ones, under half trace to an unresolved V gene in checked studies; the others have no known cause. The sample contains hundreds of thousands of clones, 73% of them found a single time. The biggest ten clones account for around 1.8% of the sample. The sample consisted of memory CD4+ T cells sorted from blood. Sample cell subset or site, as interpreted from the label and publication: CD45RA-negative fraction. The receptor set was obtained from a woman younger than 45 in good health.

The sample holds one count of this clone. The chain joins TRBV14 to TRBJ1-4; D unresolved. The V end was cut by 5 bases, the J end by 4 bases, with 8 bases between. The CDR3 sequence is 13 residues long. Germline V gene sequence: CDR1 SGHDN, CDR2 FVKESK. As DNA, the CDR3 is TGTGCCAGCAGCACTGGACTTAATGAAAAACTGTTTTTT. As protein: CASSTGLNEKLFF.

The chain joins TRBV5-1 to TRBJ2-3, with 8 positions matching TRBD2. J lost 3 bases, V lost 4 bases, and 7 bases had no gene match. Germline values: CDR1 SGHRS, CDR2 YFSETQ. The CDR3 consists of 15 residues. The CDR3 reads CASSMTGGPTDTQYF. Written as DNA, the CDR3 is TGCGCCAGCAGCATGACGGGAGGGCCTACAGATACGCAGTATTTT.

The chain carries TRBV7-9 and TRBJ2-1; D is unresolved. V gave up 2 bases and J gave up 4 bases, with 9 bases separating them. Germline CDR1 reads SEHNR; CDR2 reads FQNEAQ (reference sequence). This CDR3 has 14 amino acids. As DNA, the CDR3 is TGTGCCAGCAGCTTAAGAAGGGAATACAATGAGCAGTTCTTC. Its protein product is CASSLRREYNEQFF. Full variable domain (remainder filled in from reference TRBV7-9 and TRBJ2-1): DTGVSQNPRHKITKRGQNVTFRCDPISEHNRLYWYRQTLGQGPEFLTYFQNEAQLEKSRLLSDRFSAERPKGSFSTLEIQRTEQGDSAMYLCASSLRREYNEQFFGPGTRLTVL.

The J gene is TRBJ1-4, the V gene TRBV28; possibly TRBD1 for D (5 bases). The germline gives CDR1 MDHEN, CDR2 SYDVKM. The CDR3 spans 13 residues. Trimming took off 8 bases at V and 8 bases at J, with 15 bases between the two ends. The CDR3 loop reads CASRVGVVEKLFF. Here the CDR3 DNA reads TGTGCCAGCCGGGTGGGGGTAGTAGAAAAACTGTTTTTT.

This clone showed up many times. The V call is TRBV6-5, the J call TRBJ1-4; 8 nucleotides match TRBD1. Germline V gives CDR1 MNHEY, CDR2 SVGAGI. V lost 4 bases and J lost 4; bases outside the gene matches: 5. This CDR3 is built from 15 residues. Here the CDR3 reads CASSFTTGDNEKLFF. The DNA of the CDR3 is TGTGCCAGCAGTTTCACGACAGGGGATAATGAAAAACTGTTTTTT.

The V and J genes are TRBV27 and TRBJ1-2, with D possibly matching TRBD1 (5 bases). Trimming took off 6 bases at V and 2 bases at J, with 25 bases between the two ends. This CDR3 has 18 residues. Germline V gene data show CDR1 as MNHEY and CDR2 as SMNVEV (reference sequence). The CDR3 DNA follows: TGTGCCAGCAGCACCAGGGTGCGGGCCACCCGTGCGAACTATGGCTACACCTTC. Encoded protein: CASSTRVRATRANYGYTF.

The rearrangement uses TRBV28 and TRBJ1-2, with D unclear. With 3 bases removed from V and 6 bases from J, the gap between germline ends came to 20 bases. This CDR3 contains 16 residues. CDR1 is MDHEN, CDR2 SYDVKM, per germline. The CDR3 DNA sequence: TGTGCCAGCAGTTTTGCGCGCGGCACGGGAATGGATGGCTACACCTTC. Translating gives CASSFARGTGMDGYTF.

The chain joins TRBV21-1 to TRBJ2-7; the table's TRBD2 call for D was not verified on the DNA. TRBV21-1 is tagged as a pseudogene. This CDR3 is built from 12 residues. CDR3 residues: CASIPGGYEQYF. CDR3 sequence (DNA): TGTGCCAGCATTCCCGGGGGGTACGAGCAGTACTTC.

In DNA, the CDR3 is TGTGCCAGCCTTAGTCGGACTAGCGGGAAGGGTCGGTCCTACAATGAGCAGTTCTTC. It yields the protein CASLSRTSGKGRSYNEQFF. The chain recombines TRBV2 with TRBJ2-1; 12 bases are a match to TRBD2. The CDR3 loop spans 19 amino acids. J gave up 1 base and V 8 bases, and 15 bases lay outside the gene matches. Germline V gene data show CDR1 as SNHLY and CDR2 as FYNNEI.

Here the CDR3 reads CASSPGSDRPMNTEAFF. The CDR3 DNA reads as TGTGCCAGCAGCCCAGGGAGCGACAGACCCATGAACACTGAAGCTTTCTTT. V is TRBV28 and J is TRBJ1-1, with D maybe TRBD1 (5 bases). The CDR3 is 17 residues long. Germline loops: CDR1 MDHEN, CDR2 SYDVKM. V was cut by 6 bases and J by 0 bases, with 20 bases left in between.

The genes are TRBV13 and TRBJ2-7, with 9 bases matching TRBD2. J gave up 0 bases and V 0 bases, and 0 bases lay outside the gene matches. CDR3 size: 15 residues. The germline CDR1 and CDR2 sequences are PRHDT and FYEKMQ (reference sequence). This chain's CDR3 is CASSLGTSGSYEQYF. The CDR3 coding sequence is TGTGCCAGCAGCTTAGGGACTAGCGGCTCCTACGAGCAGTACTTC.

The chain combines TRBV6-1 with TRBJ1-2, with 10 bases lining up with TRBD1. This CDR3 has 14 amino acids. With V trimmed by 6 bases and J by 4 bases, 5 bases remained unmatched. Germline CDR1 MNHNS, CDR2 SASEGT. In DNA form, the CDR3 reads TGTGCCAGCAGCGGGGGACAGGGGATCTATGGCTACACCTTC. Its translation: CASSGGQGIYGYTF.

The rearrangement links TRBV15 to TRBJ2-1; TRBD1 matches at 7 bases. This CDR3 is built from 13 residues. The V and J ends lost 4 bases and 8 bases, in that order; junction bases with no gene match: 5. Germline CDR1 is LNHNV and CDR2 is YYDKDF (reference sequence). The CDR3 sequence: CATSINRGDEQFF. DNA of the CDR3: TGTGCCACCAGCATTAACAGGGGCGATGAGCAGTTCTTC.

The sample holds one count of this clone. The J gene is TRBJ2-5, the V gene TRBV7-6; TRBD2 matches 7 bases. CDR3 length: 16 residues. Trimming took 5 bases from V and 3 from J; bases not matched to a gene: 12. The germline gives CDR1 SGHVS, CDR2 FNYEAQ. CDR3 loop: CASSPRRGVGEETQYF. The CDR3 nucleotides are TGTGCCAGCAGCCCCCGACGGGGGGTCGGTGAAGAGACCCAGTACTTC.

A word on this clone: Other DNA sequences within the sample encode an identical CDR3. The V gene is TRBV2, the J gene TRBJ2-7, with a possible D match to TRBD1 (5 bases). Germline V gene data show CDR1 as SNHLY and CDR2 as FYNNEI. CDR3 length: 12 amino acids. Trimming cost V 6 bases and J 0 bases, with 6 bases left between them. Written as DNA, the CDR3 is TGTGCCAGCAGAGGGGACTCCTACGAGCAGTACTTC. Amino acid sequence: CASRGDSYEQYF.

This clone was counted many times. In the same sample, other DNA sequences code for this CDR3. The genes are TRBV5-1 and TRBJ2-1, with 7 bases that match TRBD2. The V gene's germline CDR1 is SGHRS and CDR2 YFSETQ. V gave up 0 bases and J gave up 0 bases; unmatched junction bases: 0. The CDR3 extends over 15 amino acids. Here the CDR3 reads CASSLASGSYNEQFF. The CDR3 DNA follows: TGCGCCAGCAGCTTGGCTAGCGGCTCCTACAATGAGCAGTTCTTC.

In its sample, this clone was seen many times. The J gene is TRBJ1-2, the V gene TRBV6-6, with D possibly TRBD1 on 6 matching bases. The germline V gene encodes CDR1 MNHNY and CDR2 SVGAGI (reference sequence). Trimming left V 5 bases short and J 0 bases short, with 10 bases between. The CDR3 totals 14 residues. As DNA, the CDR3 is TGTGCCAGCAGTACGACAGGCGCTAACTATGGCTACACCTTC. Its translation is CASSTTGANYGYTF.

The chain recombines TRBV7-8 with TRBJ2-1; D unresolved. Germline loops: CDR1 SGHVS, CDR2 FQNEAQ. The CDR3 spans 15 residues. The germline V and J ends were trimmed by 5 bases and 4 bases, with 15 bases remaining between them. Here the CDR3 reads CASSPDSALYNEQFF. For the CDR3, the DNA is TGTGCCAGCAGCCCCGACTCCGCCCTATACAATGAGCAGTTCTTC.

V is TRBV27 and J is TRBJ2-3, with D perhaps TRBD2 (5 bases). This CDR3 contains 13 residues. Trimming stripped 7 bases from V and 4 bases from J, with 12 bases between. Per germline, CDR1 MNHEY and CDR2 SMNVEV (reference sequence). In nucleotides, the CDR3 is TGTGCCAGCATGAGGGTTGGGCCAGATACGCAGTATTTT. Translating it yields CASMRVGPDTQYF.

This clone has a handful of counts. The chain carries TRBV6-6 and TRBJ1-5, with D possibly being TRBD1 (6 bases). This CDR3 is built from 14 residues. CDR1 is MNHNY and CDR2 is SVGAGI in the germline V gene (reference sequence). V was clipped by 8 bases and J by 4 bases, with 15 bases between them. In nucleotides, the CDR3 is TGTGCCAGCTGGGGGGGCAGGGAGAATCAGCCCCAGCATTTT. It specifies CASWGGRENQPQHF.